This TCR beta chain was profiled in a study of cytomegalovirus exposure and HLA in healthy donors. Background on the study: Earlier, 150 million to 200 million T cells were analyzed, and about 100 million unique TCR beta sequences were found among them.

Regarding this clone: Its antigen remains unidentified.

Study-wide results and caveats: Researchers had no immune exposure information except CMV serostatus available.

Participants comprised healthy donors of bone marrow. V lost 5 bases to trimming and J lost 2 bases; unmatched junction nucleotides: 11. The CDR3 is 16 amino acids. PCR used 60 Vbeta primers and 13 Jbeta primers. The method was immunoSEQ multiplex PCR; TCRdb's version includes in-frame clones alone and lacks a portion of them. The repertoire holds 150,000 to 200,000 clones, around three quarters seen once, with roughly 1.9% in the top ten. This TCR derives from a woman in her thirties in good health and CMV-seropositive. This sequence joins TRBV5-3 and TRBJ1-2; 8 bases line up with TRBD1. TRBV5-3 qualifies as an ORF whose function is uncertain. What was sequenced was PBMCs. The CDR3 reads CARSYQPGQENYGYTF. For the CDR3, the DNA is TGTGCCAGAAGTTATCAACCGGGACAGGAAAACTATGGCTACACCTTC.